The 21 T cell receptor beta chains listed next were all sequenced from one sample in a study of CD8+ T cells in alopecia areata. Sequencing relied on a cDNA template that was reverse transcribed from extracted RNA. The data were produced by immunoSEQ multiplex PCR, yet TCRdb's version contains in-frame clones alone and is incomplete. Of some 200,000 clones listed, roughly 50% are singletons. The sample consisted of CD8+ T cells sorted from blood. These receptors all stem from a human donor in good health.

V and J are TRBV27 and TRBJ1-1, with D possibly TRBD1 on 5 matching bases. This CDR3 comprises 14 residues. The V and J ends lost 2 bases and 4 bases respectively, with 11 bases between them. CDR1 is MNHEY, CDR2 SMNVEV, per germline (reference sequence). CDR3 region: CASSLRGWGTEAFF. The CDR3 nucleotides read TGTGCCAGCAGTTTACGGGGCTGGGGCACTGAAGCTTTCTTT.

This chain joins TRBV27 and TRBJ2-5; D not resolved. Germline-derived CDR1 and CDR2 are MNHEY and SMNVEV (reference sequence). V gave up 5 bases and J gave up 0 bases, with 16 bases separating them. The length of the CDR3 is 16 residues. The CDR3 loop is CASSPLEAVNQETQYF. CDR3 coding DNA: TGTGCCAGCAGTCCCCTCGAGGCAGTCAACCAAGAGACCCAGTACTTC.

The table lists this clone with a count of one. The V gene is TRBV6-5, the J gene TRBJ2-2, with D perhaps TRBD1 or TRBD2 (5 bases each). Trimming took off 0 bases at V and 6 bases at J, with 14 bases between the two ends. Germline lookup yields CDR1 MNHEY and CDR2 SVGAGI. The CDR3 length is 16 residues. CDR3 sequence reads: CASSYSRTLGAGELFF. CDR3 DNA: TGTGCCAGCAGTTACTCGCGGACCTTGGGGGCCGGGGAGCTGTTTTTT.

The chain carries TRBV27 and TRBJ2-7; tentative D call: TRBD1 (5 bases). This CDR3 contains 13 residues. The V end was cut by 0 bases, the J end by 7 bases, with 10 bases between. From germline, CDR1 is MNHEY and CDR2 SMNVEV (reference sequence). The CDR3 here is CASSLSRQGEQYF. The CDR3 DNA reads TGTGCCAGCAGTTTATCGAGGCAGGGAGAGCAGTACTTC.

This clone came up a few times. CDR3 sequence reads: CASSANPGPEAFF. CDR3 bases: TGTGCCAGCAGCGCGAACCCGGGACCGGAAGCTTTCTTT. The chain links TRBV9 to TRBJ1-1; perhaps TRBD1 as D (5 bases). CDR1 and CDR2 (germline): SGDLS, YYNGEE. The CDR3 extends over 13 amino acids. Trimming pared 3 bases from V and 8 bases from J, leaving 14 bases between. Looking up the rest from reference TRBV9 and TRBJ1-1 gives the full variable domain: DSGVTQTPKHLITATGQRVTLRCSPRSGDLSVYWYQQSLDQGLQFLIQYYNGEERAKGNILERFSAQQFPDLHSELNLSSLELGDSALYFCASSANPGPEAFFGQGTRLTVV.

This clone was counted a few times. J is TRBJ2-5 and V is TRBV30, with TRBD2 as a possible D gene (6 bases). Germline V CDR1 and CDR2: GTSNPN, SVGIG (reference sequence). V dropped 3 bases and J dropped 6 bases, with 17 bases sitting between them. The CDR3 loop spans 14 amino acids. In DNA, the CDR3 is TGTGCCTGGAGACCCCGGTGGGAGGCACAGACCCAGTACTTC. Translating it yields CAWRPRWEAQTQYF.

V is TRBV29-1 and J is TRBJ2-7, with 13 bases aligning to TRBD2. The CDR3 spans 15 residues. Losses at the gene ends were 4 bases for V and 0 bases for J; bases not matched to a gene: 3. Germline V gene sequence: CDR1 SQVTM, CDR2 ANQGSEA. Here the CDR3 DNA reads TGCAGCGTTGGAGGACTAGCGGGGGACTCCTACGAGCAGTACTTC. Translated: CSVGGLAGDSYEQYF.

Here the CDR3 DNA reads TGCAGCGTTACAGCGGGGTCGGATCAGCCCCAGCATTTT. This sequence encodes CSVTAGSDQPQHF. This chain links TRBV29-1 with TRBJ1-5; D gene uncertain. The CDR3 is 13 residues long. Trimming left V 5 bases short and J 5 bases short, with 13 bases between. Germline CDR1 reads SQVTM; CDR2 reads ANQGSEA.

This clone has more than one count but fewer than ten. V usage is TRBV13 and J usage is TRBJ2-7; D may be TRBD2 (6 bases). V lost 7 bases and J 5 bases, leaving 15 bases between the germline ends. CDR1 is PRHDT and CDR2 is FYEKMQ in the germline V gene (reference sequence). There are 13 residues in the CDR3. The CDR3 region has the DNA TGTGCCAGCACCGCCCCGGGGGAGGACGAGCAGTACTTC. It specifies CASTAPGEDEQYF.

J is TRBJ1-2 and V is TRBV7-9, with D perhaps TRBD1 (6 bases). This CDR3 spans 15 amino acids. Germline V gives CDR1 SEHNR, CDR2 FQNEAQ (reference sequence). The V end lost 4 bases, the J end lost 8 bases, and 20 bases lay between the germline ends. The CDR3 reads CASSSTGRVEYGYTF. DNA for the CDR3: TGTGCCAGCAGCTCCACAGGGCGGGTTGAGTACGGCTACACCTTC.

The chain uses TRBV13 and TRBJ2-7, with D perhaps being TRBD1 or TRBD2 (5 bases each). CDR1 is PRHDT and CDR2 is FYEKMQ in the germline V gene (reference sequence). V was shortened by 5 bases and J by 2 bases, with 16 bases between the two germline ends. CDR3 length: 15 residues. CDR3 region: CASSGWGSGAYEQYF. The CDR3 DNA reads as TGTGCCAGCAGCGGATGGGGGTCCGGGGCCTACGAGCAGTACTTC.

The rearrangement joins TRBV5-1 to TRBJ2-7, with TRBD1 as a possible D gene (5 bases). CDR3 length equals 15 residues. Trimming stripped 2 bases from V and 5 bases from J, with 17 bases between. From germline, CDR1 is SGHRS and CDR2 YFSETQ. The CDR3 sequence: CASSFSPGNKNEQYF. DNA for the CDR3: TGCGCCAGCAGCTTTTCCCCAGGGAATAAAAACGAGCAGTACTTC.

There are a few counts of this clone. V is TRBV29-1 and J is TRBJ2-1; 11 bases are shared with TRBD2. The V and J ends lost 4 bases and 6 bases, in that order; junction bases with no gene match: 5. Germline lookup yields CDR1 SQVTM and CDR2 ANQGSEA. The CDR3 is 14 amino acids. CDR3 coding DNA: TGCAGCGTTGTAGCGGGGGGGCCAGGCAATGAGCAGTTCTTC. Protein product: CSVVAGGPGNEQFF.

This chain connects TRBV29-1 to TRBJ2-7, with 9 bases aligning to TRBD2. This CDR3 comprises 12 residues. CDR1 and CDR2 from the germline V gene are SQVTM and ANQGSEA. Trimming cost V 7 bases and J 2 bases; bases outside gene matches: 3. The CDR3 protein is CSAGTSTYEQYF. DNA for the CDR3: TGCAGCGCAGGGACTAGCACCTACGAGCAGTACTTC.

The chain has TRBV4-2 and TRBJ2-1; possible D gene TRBD2, 6 bases. This CDR3 contains 18 residues. Per the germline V gene, CDR1 is LGHNA and CDR2 is YNFKEQ. V gave up 4 bases and J gave up 0 bases, with 19 bases separating them. The CDR3 loop is CASSRPERAGGSYNEQFF. Here the CDR3 DNA reads TGTGCCAGCAGCCGACCAGAGAGGGCCGGGGGCTCCTACAATGAGCAGTTCTTC.

The sample holds a few counts of this clone. This chain links TRBV29-1 with TRBJ1-1; D unresolved. Germline V gene sequence: CDR1 SQVTM, CDR2 ANQGSEA. This CDR3 region has 11 residues. V lost 4 bases and J 7 bases, leaving 10 bases between the germline ends. The CDR3 DNA reads TGCAGCGTTGGCTTACTTGATGAAGCTTTCTTT. Residues: CSVGLLDEAFF.

This clone was seen a few times. The V call is TRBV6-5, the J call TRBJ1-1, with 11 bases matching TRBD1. Germline values: CDR1 MNHEY, CDR2 SVGAGI. There are 14 residues in the CDR3. With 5 bases clipped from V and 3 bases from J, the junction kept 2 bases outside the gene matches. CDR3 amino acids: CASSPGQGDTEAFF. The CDR3 region has the DNA TGTGCCAGCAGTCCGGGACAGGGGGACACTGAAGCTTTCTTT.

V usage is TRBV29-1 and J usage is TRBJ1-2; 9 bases line up with TRBD1. Germline V gene lookup returns CDR1 SQVTM and CDR2 ANQGSEA. CDR3 size: 13 residues. The V and J ends lost 7 bases and 1 base, in that order; junction bases with no gene match: 4. The CDR3 coding sequence is TGCAGCGGATCGACAGGGGGTAACTATGGCTACACCTTC. Protein sequence: CSGSTGGNYGYTF.

The V call is TRBV4-1, the J call TRBJ2-2; 7 nucleotides line up with TRBD2. The germline gives CDR1 MGHRA, CDR2 YSYEKL. V shed 2 bases, J shed 0 bases, and the junction held 3 bases outside the gene matches. CDR3 length: 16 residues. This chain's CDR3 is CASSQRGDANTGELFF. As DNA, the CDR3 is TGCGCCAGCAGCCAACGGGGGGACGCGAACACCGGGGAGCTGTTTTTT.

This clone was picked up one time. V and J are TRBV18 and TRBJ2-4, with D unresolved. CDR1 KGHSH and CDR2 LQKENI come from the germline V gene. V shed 2 bases and J shed 5 bases, with 16 bases lying between them. The CDR3 is 16 residues long. The chain's CDR3 is CASSPAPTPGENIQYF. DNA of the CDR3: TGTGCCAGCTCACCAGCTCCGACCCCTGGGGAAAACATTCAGTACTTC.

In its sample, this clone was seen a few times. The chain is built from TRBV7-9 and TRBJ2-1, with 8 bases lining up with TRBD1. The CDR3 is 16 residues long. Germline trimming cut 5 bases from V and 0 bases from J; bases unmatched to any gene: 6. Germline V gene lookup returns CDR1 SEHNR and CDR2 FQNEAQ (reference sequence). CDR3 DNA: TGTGCCAGCAGCCCAAGACAGGGGAGCTCCTACAATGAGCAGTTCTTC. Translation gives CASSPRQGSSYNEQFF.